This TCR beta chain was identified during a study of blood T cells in healthy people across ages. Whole-study findings and limits: Among T cells, TCR beta diversity per million cells dropped roughly linearly as age rose.

Staff drew roughly 10 milliliters of peripheral blood from each donor. Combining a sample-barcoded 5' primer with a J-beta primer mix, a second PCR ran for roughly 7 to 11 cycles. All samples gave at least 2.5 million CDR3-containing paired-end reads. MiXCR, run by TCRdb on the 5' RACE reads, gives a single entry per CDR3 protein. In the table there are fewer than 650,000 distinct CDR3 sequences, around a quarter of which are singletons. Trimming cost V 4 bases and J 5 bases, with 17 bases left between them. This CDR3 spans 15 amino acids. The germline V gene has CDR1 MDHEN and CDR2 SYDVKM. Details on this clonotype: Its antigen remains unknown.

This sample was also put to use in a study of T cells of mothers and their children.

The V call is TRBV28, the J call TRBJ1-2; D perhaps matches TRBD1 (5 bases). The clonotype comes from a boy aged 2-15 years in good health. Sequenced input: blood. The CDR3 DNA is TGTGCCAGCAGTTCCCCAGAGGGACCGGGTTATGGCTACACCTTC. This sequence encodes CASSSPEGPGYGYTF.